One sample yielded the 27 T cell receptor beta chains listed below, sequenced in a study of blood T cell repertoires in COVID-19. Only in-frame clones appear in the TCRdb table, and some are missing; sequencing was by immunoSEQ multiplex PCR. The sample holds 150,000 to 200,000 clones, around nine tenths seen once. The sample taken for sequencing was peripheral blood. These TCRs come from a woman in her 70s with COVID-19, enrolled during active disease.

The chain uses TRBV13 and TRBJ1-1; no reliable D call. Germline values: CDR1 PRHDT, CDR2 FYEKMQ (reference sequence). V shed 1 base and J shed 4 bases, with 13 bases lying between them. The CDR3 loop spans 15 amino acids. The CDR3 sequence: CASSLDRSRSTEAFF. DNA of the CDR3: TGTGCCAGCAGCTTAGATCGGTCAAGGAGCACTGAAGCTTTCTTT.

The V and J genes are TRBV12-3 or TRBV12-4 and TRBJ2-5; D is unresolved. The CDR3 length is 12 residues. V dropped 7 bases and J dropped 4 bases, with 10 bases sitting between them. The CDR3 here is CASTQTRETQYF. The CDR3 DNA reads as TGTGCCAGCACCCAAACTCGAGAGACCCAGTACTTC.

This clone is a singleton in its sample. V and J are TRBV27 and TRBJ2-7, with 11 bases identical to TRBD2. CDR3 size: 16 residues. The trim removed 4 bases at V and 12 bases at J, leaving 17 bases unmatched. CDR1 and CDR2 (germline): MNHEY, SMNVEV (reference sequence). The CDR3 loop reads CASSSWGEGLAASAYF. In DNA, the CDR3 is TGTGCCAGCAGTTCCTGGGGGGAGGGACTAGCGGCCTCTGCGTACTTC.

The gene calls are TRBV9 and TRBJ2-2; D not certain. V was pared by 1 base and J by 4 bases, with 8 bases between. The CDR3 runs 14 residues. Germline values: CDR1 SGDLS, CDR2 YYNGEE. Here the CDR3 DNA reads TGTGCCAGCAGCGTAATTGGCGGCACCGGGGAGCTGTTTTTT. It codes for CASSVIGGTGELFF. Drawing the rest from reference TRBV9 and TRBJ2-2, the complete variable domain is DSGVTQTPKHLITATGQRVTLRCSPRSGDLSVYWYQQSLDQGLQFLIQYYNGEERAKGNILERFSAQQFPDLHSELNLSSLELGDSALYFCASSVIGGTGELFFGEGSRLTVL.

This chain joins TRBV10-3 and TRBJ1-6, with a weak D call TRBD1 (6 bases). CDR1 is ENHRY, CDR2 SYGVKD, per germline. V lost 6 bases and J 5 bases, leaving 14 bases between the germline ends. There are 15 residues in the CDR3. DNA for the CDR3: TGTGCCATCAGCCCTAGACAGGAAAATAATTCACCCCTCCACTTT. As protein: CAISPRQENNSPLHF.

V usage is TRBV7-6 and J usage is TRBJ1-3; D is unclear. The V gene's germline CDR1 is SGHVS and CDR2 FNYEAQ. This CDR3 comprises 15 residues. Trimming pared 5 bases from V and 0 bases from J, leaving 11 bases between. CDR3 sequence reads: CASSPPADSGNTIYF. The DNA for the CDR3 is TGTGCCAGCAGCCCGCCCGCAGACTCTGGAAACACCATATATTTT.

The V and J genes are TRBV5-1 and TRBJ2-7, with D possibly being TRBD1 (5 bases). Germline V gives CDR1 SGHRS, CDR2 YFSETQ. The CDR3 contains 13 residues. Between the trimmed V and J ends, which lost 0 bases and 6 bases, there was a span of 10 bases. CDR3 sequence (DNA): TGCGCCAGCAGCTTGGTACAGGCCGCCGAGCAGTACTTC. Translation: CASSLVQAAEQYF.

The gene calls are TRBV6-6 and TRBJ1-5, with D possibly matching TRBD1 (6 bases). The V and J ends lost 5 bases and 4 bases respectively, with 18 bases between them. This CDR3 comprises 16 residues. Germline CDR1 and CDR2: MNHNY and SVGAGI (reference sequence). CDR3 DNA: TGTGCCAGCAGTCCCCAAGGCGGGGGCAGGAATCAGCCCCAGCATTTT. Translated: CASSPQGGGRNQPQHF.

The V call is TRBV4-1, the J call TRBJ2-1; D might be TRBD2 (5 bases). The V gene lost 4 bases and the J gene lost 6 bases, with 7 bases spanning the gap. This CDR3 spans 12 amino acids. From germline, CDR1 is MGHRA and CDR2 YSYEKL. The CDR3 nucleotides are TGCGCCAGCAGCCTGAGGGTCAATGAGCAGTTCTTC. This encodes CASSLRVNEQFF.

V and J are TRBV5-1 and TRBJ2-6; D remains unclear. The CDR3 consists of 15 residues. In germline, CDR1 is SGHRS, CDR2 YFSETQ. Trimming pared 5 bases from V and 0 bases from J, leaving 9 bases between. In DNA, the CDR3 is TGCGCCAGCAGTTGGCAGGACTCTGGGGCCAACGTCCTGACTTTC. This sequence encodes CASSWQDSGANVLTF.

J is TRBJ1-1 and V is TRBV4-3, with D hard to call. This CDR3 is built from 15 residues. V was trimmed by 0 bases and J by 2 bases, leaving 10 bases between them. Germline V CDR1 and CDR2: LGHNA, YSLEER. The CDR3 protein is CASSQEWAFNTEAFF. Here the CDR3 DNA reads TGCGCCAGCAGCCAAGAATGGGCATTCAACACTGAAGCTTTCTTT.

J is TRBJ1-2 and V is TRBV19, with D perhaps matching TRBD1 (6 bases). The CDR3 length is 13 residues. Deletions cut 5 bases from V and 5 bases from J, with 12 bases between. From germline, CDR1 is LNHDA and CDR2 SQIVND (reference sequence). CDR3 region: CASSETGWYGYTF. CDR3 sequence (DNA): TGTGCCAGTAGTGAGACAGGCTGGTATGGCTACACCTTC.

This clone was observed once. The chain uses TRBV2 and TRBJ1-3; tentatively, D is TRBD1 (5 bases). The CDR3 has 13 amino acids. The V and J ends lost 7 bases and 2 bases respectively, with 9 bases between them. CDR1 and CDR2 (germline): SNHLY, FYNNEI. The CDR3, as DNA: TGTGCCAGCATAAGGGGCGCTGGAAACACCATATATTTT. The encoded protein is CASIRGAGNTIYF.

CDR3 loop: CSVGFSGYTEAFF. The CDR3 nucleotides are TGCAGCGTTGGATTCTCGGGATACACTGAAGCTTTCTTT. The genes are TRBV29-1 and TRBJ1-1; D uncertain. CDR3 size: 13 residues. V lost 4 bases and J lost 3, with 12 bases in between. Germline assignment: CDR1 SQVTM and CDR2 ANQGSEA.

The chain recombines TRBV25-1 with TRBJ2-5; D is perhaps TRBD2 (5 bases). The germline CDR1 and CDR2 sequences are MGHDK and SYGVNS. V shed 1 base and J shed 2 bases, with 8 bases lying between them. The CDR3 extends over 14 amino acids. The CDR3 coding sequence is TGTGCCAGCAGTGAATTGGGGAGTCAAGAGACCCAGTACTTC. As protein: CASSELGSQETQYF.

The chain recombines TRBV5-1 with TRBJ1-3; 9 bases map to TRBD1. Germline V gene lookup returns CDR1 SGHRS and CDR2 YFSETQ. V lost 0 bases to trimming and J lost 6 bases; unmatched junction nucleotides: 7. The CDR3 totals 16 residues. CDR3 nucleotide sequence: TGCGCCAGCAGCTTGGAACCAAACAGGGGGCCAAACACCATATATTTT. Amino acid sequence: CASSLEPNRGPNTIYF.

The chain is built from TRBV11-1 and TRBJ2-1, with 13 bases identical to TRBD2. From germline, CDR1 is SGHAT and CDR2 FQDESV (reference sequence). This CDR3 has 16 amino acids. V dropped 3 bases and J dropped 6; count of bases not matched to a gene: 5. In DNA form, the CDR3 reads TGTGCCAGCAGCTTCACTAGCGGGAGGGCGCTCAATGAGCAGTTCTTC. This sequence encodes CASSFTSGRALNEQFF.

This chain joins TRBV7-9 and TRBJ2-3; tentatively, D is TRBD1 (5 bases). Trimming removed 5 bases at V and 0 bases at J, with 9 bases between. The CDR3 totals 14 residues. Germline V gene data show CDR1 as SEHNR and CDR2 as FQNEAQ (reference sequence). This CDR3 is CASSQQGSTDTQYF. CDR3 DNA: TGTGCCAGCAGCCAGCAGGGCAGCACAGATACGCAGTATTTT.

Regarding this clone: At one end the junction does not follow the germline gene, possibly because of a read error. The chain couples TRBV7-6 to TRBJ2-6, with 9 nucleotides matching TRBD1. The CDR3 has 19 residues. The germline gives CDR1 SGHVS, CDR2 FNYEAQ. DNA of the CDR3: TGTGTCAGCAGCTCGCTCCCCGGGACAGGGATGTATGGGGCCAACGTCCTGACTTTC. Its protein is CVSSSLPGTGMYGANVLTF. The full variable domain, in which reference TRBV7-6 and TRBJ2-6 provide the parts outside the CDR3, is GAGVSQSPRYKVTKRGQDVALRCDPISGHVSLYWYRQALGQGPEFLTYFNYEAQQDKSGLPNDRFSAERPEGSISTLTIQRTEQRDSAMYRCVSSSLPGTGMYGANVLTFGAGSRLTVL.

With respect to this clone: Mismatch with germline at one junction end may stem from a read error. The gene calls are TRBV11-2 and TRBJ2-2; tentatively, D is TRBD2 (7 bases). This CDR3 spans 15 amino acids. CDR1 and CDR2 from the germline V gene are SGHAT and FQNNGV. The CDR3 spells CASTLLGGPPGELFF. CDR3 sequence (DNA): TGTGCCAGCACCTTATTGGGGGGGCCCCCCGGGGAGCTGTTTTTT.

The V and J genes are TRBV5-4 and TRBJ1-4; D call uncertain. The CDR3 is 12 amino acids. Per germline, CDR1 SGHNT and CDR2 YYREEE (reference sequence). Trimming removed 1 base from V and 7 bases from J, with 5 bases in between. The CDR3 region is CASSLPFEKLFF. The DNA for the CDR3 is TGTGCCAGCAGCTTGCCTTTTGAAAAACTGTTTTTT.

This chain links TRBV6-5 with TRBJ2-3, with D perhaps TRBD2 (6 bases). The CDR3 totals 16 residues. The germline V gene encodes CDR1 MNHEY and CDR2 SVGAGI. The germline V and J ends were trimmed by 0 bases and 0 bases, with 10 bases remaining between them. The CDR3 is CASSYSAGSSTDTQYF. The CDR3 region has the DNA TGTGCCAGCAGTTACTCGGCGGGGAGTAGCACAGATACGCAGTATTTT.

This clone has a single count. The chain is built from TRBV3-1 (or the pseudogene TRBV3-2) and TRBJ2-5, with D possibly matching TRBD1 (5 bases). The length of the CDR3 is 16 residues. Trimming shortened V by 1 base and J by 5 bases, and 17 bases separated the two germline ends. From germline, CDR1 is LGHDT and CDR2 YNNKEL (reference sequence). CDR3: CASSQGDSALYETQYF. DNA for the CDR3: TGTGCCAGCAGCCAAGGAGACAGCGCCCTTTATGAGACCCAGTACTTC.

V is TRBV7-9 and J is TRBJ1-6; 10 nucleotides match TRBD1. V shed 4 bases, J shed 8 bases, and the junction held 5 bases outside the gene matches. This CDR3 is built from 15 residues. In germline, CDR1 is SEHNR, CDR2 FQNEAQ (reference sequence). CDR3 amino acids: CASSWDRGLDSPLHF. The DNA of the CDR3 is TGTGCCAGCAGCTGGGACAGGGGTTTGGATTCACCCCTCCACTTT.

The V and J genes are TRBV29-1 and TRBJ1-5, with D maybe TRBD1 (5 bases). V was shortened by 3 bases and J by 4 bases, with 10 bases between the two germline ends. The length of the CDR3 is 13 residues. Germline CDR1 and CDR2: SQVTM and ANQGSEA. The CDR3 sequence is CSVDSRVNQPQHF. In DNA form, the CDR3 reads TGCAGCGTTGATTCCAGGGTGAATCAGCCCCAGCATTTT. The full variable domain, completed using reference TRBV29-1 and TRBJ1-5, is SAVISQKPSRDICQRGTSLTIQCQVDSQVTMMFWYRQQPGQSLTLIATANQGSEATYESGFVIDKFPISRPNLTFSTLTVSNMSPEDSSIYLCSVDSRVNQPQHFGDGTRLSIL.

The chain is built from TRBV5-4 and TRBJ1-3; 8 bases align to TRBD1. Germline values: CDR1 SGHNT, CDR2 YYREEE (reference sequence). The V and J ends lost 0 bases and 0 bases, in that order; junction bases with no gene match: 2. The length of the CDR3 is 16 residues. CDR3 region: CASSLAGQDSGNTIYF. CDR3 in DNA: TGTGCCAGCAGCTTGGCGGGACAGGACTCTGGAAACACCATATATTTT.

The chain combines TRBV4-3 with TRBJ2-3; 8 positions agree with TRBD1. V gave up 1 base and J gave up 6 bases; unmatched junction bases: 9. The CDR3 consists of 16 residues. Per the germline V gene, CDR1 is LGHNA and CDR2 is YSLEER. The CDR3 DNA reads as TGCGCCAGCAGCCAAGGGACAGGGCCTCAAGCGGATACGCAGTATTTT. Amino acid sequence: CASSQGTGPQADTQYF.